The 27 T cell receptor beta chains below were found in one sample sequenced in a study of Ad26.COV2.S vaccination and SARS-CoV-2 variants. The treatment was: 15 to 20 received Ad26.COV2.S at low or high dose, single or two shots; 5 received placebo; per-sample allocation not given. Day 63 after the first vaccine or placebo injection was the time point for sampling. TCRdb's copy holds only in-frame clones and misses some; the assay was immunoSEQ multiplex PCR. The profile shows about 400,000 clones, around 89% of them singletons. Sequencing used peripheral blood, obtained in a trial of Ad26.COV2.S vaccine versus placebo. These receptors were collected from a person aged 18-60 years who received the Ad26.COV2.S COVID-19 vaccine or a placebo.

This chain joins TRBV7-2 and TRBJ1-6; 9 nucleotides match TRBD1. CDR1 and CDR2 (germline): SGHTA, FQGNSA. The CDR3 runs to 14 residues. V lost 5 bases and J lost 6; bases outside the gene matches: 2. The DNA of the CDR3 is TGTGCCAGCAGCGCGGGACAGGGTAATTCACCCCTCCACTTT. It specifies CASSAGQGNSPLHF.

The chain recombines TRBV5-4 with TRBJ1-1, with D hard to call. Trimming removed 4 bases from V and 4 bases from J, with 14 bases in between. Per the germline V gene, CDR1 is SGHNT and CDR2 is YYREEE (reference sequence). This CDR3 region has 14 residues. Written as DNA, the CDR3 is TGTGCCAGCAGCACGGGTTTCATGGGCACTGAAGCTTTCTTT. Protein product: CASSTGFMGTEAFF.

The chain combines TRBV30 with TRBJ2-2; unclear D gene. V lost 4 bases, J lost 1 base, and 4 bases lay in between. Per germline, CDR1 GTSNPN and CDR2 SVGIG (reference sequence). The CDR3 has 12 residues. In nucleotides, the CDR3 is TGTGCCTGGAACGGGAACACCGGGGAGCTGTTTTTT. Its translation: CAWNGNTGELFF.

This clone turned up a few times. CDR3 in DNA: TGCGCCAGCAGCCAAGAGTGGAGGGACAGGGGTCGGCCTGAAGCTTTCTTT. It specifies CASSQEWRDRGRPEAFF. V and J are TRBV4-1 and TRBJ1-1, with 10 bases identical to TRBD1. Per the germline V gene, CDR1 is MGHRA and CDR2 is YSYEKL. CDR3 length: 17 amino acids. V lost 0 bases to trimming and J lost 6 bases; unmatched junction nucleotides: 10.

This clone was counted a few times. V is TRBV19 and J is TRBJ1-3; D remains unclear. The CDR3 is made up of 14 amino acids. V gave up 9 bases and J gave up 3 bases, with 15 bases separating them. Germline V gives CDR1 LNHDA, CDR2 SQIVND (reference sequence). CDR3 DNA: TGTGCCAGCACCCCGGTGGGGAATGGAAACACCATATATTTT. Translation: CASTPVGNGNTIYF.

The chain combines TRBV28 with TRBJ1-2; the match to TRBD1 covers 7 bases. Unmatched junction bases numbered 5, after V lost 5 bases and J lost 5 bases. Germline CDR1 reads MDHEN; CDR2 reads SYDVKM. CDR3 length: 13 amino acids. Written as DNA, the CDR3 is TGTGCCAGCAGTGACTCAGGGGGTTATGGCTACACCTTC. This sequence encodes CASSDSGGYGYTF.

On this clone: Other DNA sequences within the sample encode an identical CDR3. The chain joins TRBV28 to TRBJ2-3; D gene uncertain. Germline-derived CDR1 and CDR2 are MDHEN and SYDVKM. The CDR3 runs to 11 residues. The germline V and J ends were trimmed by 3 bases and 5 bases, with 3 bases remaining between them. The CDR3 nucleotides read TGTGCCAGCAGTTTCCGAGATACGCAGTATTTT. Translating it yields CASSFRDTQYF.

The CDR3 nucleotides read TGTGCCAGCAGCCCCCGACGGGGAACCCGTGGCTACACCTTC. This translates into CASSPRRGTRGYTF. This rearrangement joins TRBV7-9 to TRBJ1-2; D gene unclear. Per the germline V gene, CDR1 is SEHNR and CDR2 is FQNEAQ (reference sequence). V was clipped by 5 bases and J by 7 bases, with 17 bases between them. This CDR3 comprises 14 residues.

The chain has TRBV4-2 and TRBJ1-2; D unresolved. The V end lost 1 base, the J end lost 3 bases, and 9 bases lay between the germline ends. Germline V CDR1 and CDR2: LGHNA, YNFKEQ. This CDR3 contains 14 residues. CDR3 nucleotide sequence: TGTGCCAGCAGCCAAGCCGGGAGCGACTATGGCTACACCTTC. It is translated as CASSQAGSDYGYTF.

V gene TRBV28 combines with J gene TRBJ1-4; 8 bases match TRBD1. Trimming cost V 6 bases and J 7 bases; bases outside gene matches: 16. CDR1 and CDR2 (germline): MDHEN, SYDVKM. CDR3 length equals 17 residues. CDR3 loop: CASSAADRVRLGEKLFF. DNA of the CDR3: TGTGCCAGCAGCGCAGCGGACAGGGTACGGCTTGGTGAAAAACTGTTTTTT.

The gene calls are TRBV19 and TRBJ1-5; 7 bases match TRBD1. CDR1 and CDR2 from the germline V gene are LNHDA and SQIVND (reference sequence). J lost 4 bases, V lost 2 bases, and 5 bases had no gene match. The CDR3 sequence is 15 residues long. This CDR3 reads CASSIRPGGNQPQHF. For the CDR3, the DNA is TGTGCCAGTAGTATAAGGCCAGGGGGGAATCAGCCCCAGCATTTT.

The V gene is TRBV2, the J gene TRBJ2-1, with 9 bases aligning to TRBD2. Looked up from germline, CDR1 is SNHLY and CDR2 is FYNNEI. The CDR3 is 14 residues long. V lost 8 bases to trimming and J lost 7 bases; unmatched junction nucleotides: 9. CDR3 DNA sequence: TGTGCCAGCGGGAGGGGACTAGCCCAGAATGAGCAGTTCTTC. Translation gives CASGRGLAQNEQFF.

The genes are TRBV7-2 and TRBJ2-5; 8 nucleotides match TRBD1. V lost 3 bases to trimming and J lost 4 bases; unmatched junction nucleotides: 1. The CDR3 is 13 amino acids. Germline assignment: CDR1 SGHTA and CDR2 FQGNSA. The DNA for the CDR3 is TGTGCCAGCAGCTTTACAGGGGGAGAGACCCAGTACTTC. Protein product: CASSFTGGETQYF.

V gene TRBV30 combines with J gene TRBJ2-2; 10 bases map to TRBD2. V dropped 4 bases and J dropped 2; count of bases not matched to a gene: 10. Germline V CDR1 and CDR2: GTSNPN, SVGIG (reference sequence). CDR3 length equals 17 residues. CDR3 amino acids: CAWKGGSGRSNTGELFF. DNA for the CDR3: TGTGCCTGGAAAGGAGGTAGCGGGAGGAGCAACACCGGGGAGCTGTTTTTT.

The chain combines TRBV7-9 with TRBJ2-3; 12 nucleotides match TRBD2. The length of the CDR3 is 15 residues. From germline, CDR1 is SEHNR and CDR2 FQNEAQ (reference sequence). J was trimmed by 3 bases and V by 6 bases; bases with no gene match: 4. The CDR3 loop is CASSATSGRTDTQYF. The CDR3 DNA is TGTGCCAGCAGTGCAACTAGCGGGAGGACAGATACGCAGTATTTT. Using reference TRBV7-9 and TRBJ2-3 for the parts outside the CDR3, the full variable domain is DTGVSQNPRHKITKRGQNVTFRCDPISEHNRLYWYRQTLGQGPEFLTYFQNEAQLEKSRLLSDRFSAERPKGSFSTLEIQRTEQGDSAMYLCASSATSGRTDTQYFGPGTRLTVL.

This sequence joins TRBV6-6 and TRBJ2-3; no firm D call. The CDR3 totals 15 residues. The germline V and J ends were trimmed by 7 bases and 0 bases, with 14 bases remaining between them. Germline V gene data show CDR1 as MNHNY and CDR2 as SVGAGI (reference sequence). The CDR3 sequence is CASNSSPKSTDTQYF. DNA for the CDR3: TGTGCCAGCAACTCCTCCCCAAAAAGCACAGATACGCAGTATTTT.

The V and J genes are TRBV19 and TRBJ2-1; D is perhaps TRBD1 (6 bases). V was clipped by 1 base and J by 8 bases, with 18 bases between them. The CDR3 length is 16 residues. CDR1 and CDR2 from the germline V gene are LNHDA and SQIVND (reference sequence). This CDR3 reads CASSIGVGKGVDEQFF. The CDR3 nucleotides are TGTGCCAGTAGTATAGGAGTTGGAAAGGGGGTGGATGAGCAGTTCTTC.

CDR3: CASSSGQADTQYF. Written as DNA, the CDR3 is TGTGCCAGCAGCTCGGGACAGGCAGATACGCAGTATTTT. The chain employs TRBV7-3 and TRBJ2-3; TRBD1 matches 8 bases. The germline V gene has CDR1 SGHTA and CDR2 FQGTGA. Trimming removed 4 bases from V and 4 bases from J; junction bases left unmatched: 1. This CDR3 comprises 13 residues.

V is TRBV3-1 (or the pseudogene TRBV3-2) and J is TRBJ2-5; 11 bases are a match to TRBD2. This CDR3 contains 15 residues. The germline V gene has CDR1 LGHDT and CDR2 YNNKEL (reference sequence). V lost 3 bases to trimming and J lost 5 bases; unmatched junction nucleotides: 5. CDR3 bases: TGTGCCAGCAGCCATAGCGGGAGGGCCGGGGAGACCCAGTACTTC. Its translation is CASSHSGRAGETQYF.

The chain couples TRBV7-9 to TRBJ2-3; 7 bases map to TRBD1. CDR1 is SEHNR and CDR2 is FQNEAQ in the germline V gene (reference sequence). The length of the CDR3 is 17 residues. J was trimmed by 7 bases and V by 1 base; bases with no gene match: 14. CDR3 DNA: TGTGCCAGCAGCTTAGTGAGAGGGGGCAGGGAACCTTATACGCAGTATTTT. Its translation: CASSLVRGGREPYTQYF.

The chain is built from TRBV25-1 and TRBJ1-1, with no clear D. V lost 11 bases to trimming and J lost 6 bases, with 16 bases between them. The germline CDR1 and CDR2 sequences are MGHDK and SYGVNS. The CDR3 covers 12 residues. CDR3 nucleotide sequence: TGTGCCTCCAGGACGGGTCGGGCTGAAGCTTTCTTT. Its protein product is CASRTGRAEAFF.

The J gene is TRBJ2-1, the V gene TRBV7-2; no clear D. Germline CDR1 SGHTA, CDR2 FQGNSA. This CDR3 has 16 residues. Trimming shortened V by 6 bases and J by 2 bases, and 17 bases separated the two germline ends. The CDR3 sequence is CASSQEGRRTYNEQFF. The CDR3 DNA follows: TGTGCCAGCAGTCAAGAAGGCAGGCGAACCTACAATGAGCAGTTCTTC.

The chain links TRBV4-2 to TRBJ2-5, with 12 bases aligning to TRBD2. CDR1 is LGHNA, CDR2 YNFKEQ, per germline. The length of the CDR3 is 16 residues. With 1 base clipped from V and 4 bases from J, the junction kept 4 bases outside the gene matches. CDR3 amino acids: CASSQGSTSGRETQYF. The CDR3 nucleotides are TGTGCCAGCAGCCAAGGTTCGACTAGCGGGAGAGAGACCCAGTACTTC.

The chain combines TRBV5-1 with TRBJ2-1; 7 nucleotides agree with TRBD1. The junction had 8 bases not matched to a gene; V was cut back by 5 bases and J by 0 bases. CDR3 length: 16 residues. Germline-derived CDR1 and CDR2 are SGHRS and YFSETQ. The CDR3 region is CASSSGTDASYNEQFF. CDR3 coding DNA: TGCGCCAGCAGTTCCGGGACAGATGCCTCCTACAATGAGCAGTTCTTC.

The genes are TRBV9 and TRBJ2-1; 8 positions agree with TRBD2. Trimming took 0 bases from V and 4 from J; bases not matched to a gene: 3. This CDR3 is 15 amino acids long. CDR1 is SGDLS, CDR2 YYNGEE, per germline. CDR3 DNA: TGTGCCAGCAGCGTAGCGGGAGGGCCGTACAATGAGCAGTTCTTC. Protein: CASSVAGGPYNEQFF.

The V call is TRBV7-9, the J call TRBJ2-7; D not resolved. Germline values: CDR1 SEHNR, CDR2 FQNEAQ (reference sequence). The CDR3 extends over 13 amino acids. Trimming removed 5 bases from V and 5 bases from J, with 13 bases in between. The CDR3 region has the DNA TGTGCCAGCAGCCCCAAAGTGAGTAACGAGCAGTACTTC. It specifies CASSPKVSNEQYF.

This clone appeared a single time. CDR3 amino acids: CAWSLNRDHGYTF. CDR3 coding DNA: TGTGCCTGGAGCCTGAACAGGGACCATGGCTACACCTTC. J is TRBJ1-2 and V is TRBV30; D perhaps matches TRBD1 (6 bases). This CDR3 region has 13 residues. Germline assignment: CDR1 GTSNPN and CDR2 SVGIG (reference sequence). The V and J ends lost 3 bases and 6 bases respectively, with 14 bases between them.